This T cell receptor (beta chain) was recovered during a study of T cells in Graves' hyperthyroidism and ophthalmopathy. This clonotype was found many times. The CDR3 is 16 residues long. V lost 7 bases, J lost 2 bases, and 14 bases stayed unmatched. Germline V CDR1 and CDR2: MNHNS, SASEGT. Each person with ophthalmopathy scored at least 3 on the Clinical Activity Score, reached NOSPECS grade 4 or higher, and had been ill under 3 months. Researchers amplified the TCR beta CDR3 regions from RNA transcripts. In the first-round RT-PCR of the TCR CDR3, the HTBI primer set was used. In TCRdb, the multiplex PCR reads were re-called with MiXCR into one record per CDR3 protein. The data hold 450,000 to 550,000 distinct CDR3 sequences, with less than 25% observed a single time.

The rearrangement links TRBV6-1 to TRBJ2-7, with TRBD1 matching over 7 bases. The material sequenced was blood. This TCR derives from a woman aged 25-40 years with Graves' ophthalmopathy. CDR3 loop: CASTGTHRGTAYEQYF. The CDR3, as DNA: TGTGCCAGCACCGGCACCCACCGAGGGACAGCCTACGAGCAGTACTTC.